This T cell receptor (beta chain) originates from a study of vaccination and CD4 T cells after COVID-19. This clonotype was observed a few times. The antigen is not known. V was trimmed by 2 bases and J by 13 bases, leaving 15 bases between them. Germline V gives CDR1 MNHEY, CDR2 SVGAGI. The CDR3 is made up of 13 amino acids. Study results and caveats: Within convalescent individuals, 304 out of 307 vaccine-specific clones proved to be spike mono-reactive.

Cultured CD4+ T cells had their DNA profiled by the Oncomine TCR Beta short-read assay. TCRdb processed the PCR reads anew with MiXCR; each CDR3 protein has one entry. The table includes about 25,000 distinct CDR3 sequences, around 30% detected once. This sample's time point: late sampling 161 to 241 days after vaccination in three convalescent patients. Treatment denoted: roughly 11-day PBMC culture with coronavirus spike peptide pools or control peptides (ViraFEST assay). The sample consisted of CD4+ T cells from blood, cultured in vitro, taken about 7 months after SARS-CoV-2 vaccination. This chain uses TRBV6-5 with TRBJ2-1; D is undetermined. The receptor's source is a human donor who had recovered from COVID-19. CDR3 nucleotide sequence: TGTGCCAGCAGTTACGGATCCTCCCGGACCCAGTTCTTC. Protein product: CASSYGSSRTQFF.